This T cell receptor (beta chain) was identified in a study of blood T cell repertoires in COVID-19. Overall study context: Sources were T cells, B-cell-depleted T cells, or PBMCs; the material itself was cDNA or gDNA.

Per the study methods: Estimation of nucleated cell counts was performed using reference gene primer amplification. The assay was immunoSEQ multiplex PCR, and TCRdb's table has in-frame clones only and misses some. That table gives V, J and clone size, and the DNA gave D and trimming. The data hold about 230,000 clones, with approximately 90% observed a single time. Germline CDR1 reads MDHEN; CDR2 reads SYDVKM. The CDR3 runs 16 residues. V trimming: 4 bases; J trimming: 5 bases; junction bases outside the gene matches: 8. Participant ages covered roughly 18 to 90 years across about two dozen US areas.

This clonotype was sampled from a young man who had recovered from COVID-19. Sequences were obtained from PBMCs or T cells enriched from blood (not recorded which). This chain links TRBV28 with TRBJ2-5; 12 positions match TRBD2. The chain's CDR3 is CASSSGLAGFRETQYF. The CDR3 DNA follows: TGTGCCAGCAGTTCCGGACTAGCGGGGTTCCGGGAGACCCAGTACTTC.